Following are 12 T cell receptor beta chains from one sample sequenced in a study of control samples from healthy donors and cancer patients. Produced via immunoSEQ multiplex PCR; TCRdb's table is partial and in-frame only. The data contain roughly 80,000 clones, under 90% of them seen just once; the ten biggest clones take up roughly 6%. Source material: blood. Receptors originate from a man aged 50 to 59 in good health.

The rearrangement joins TRBV5-1 to TRBJ2-7; D perhaps matches TRBD2 (5 bases). This CDR3 comprises 14 residues. Trimming removed 1 base from V and 2 bases from J, with 10 bases in between. Germline V gene lookup returns CDR1 SGHRS and CDR2 YFSETQ. This CDR3 reads CASSLLTGTYEQYF. CDR3 sequence (DNA): TGCGCCAGCAGCTTGTTGACGGGGACCTACGAGCAGTACTTC.

The chain carries TRBV4-1 and TRBJ1-6; a weak D match, TRBD1 (6 bases). Trimming cost V 0 bases and J 12 bases, with 15 bases left between them. Per germline, CDR1 MGHRA and CDR2 YSYEKL. The CDR3 sequence is 15 residues long. The CDR3 loop is CASSQEEKKGVPLHF. CDR3 DNA sequence: TGCGCCAGCAGCCAAGAAGAAAAGAAGGGGGTACCCCTCCACTTT.

This sequence joins TRBV4-2 and TRBJ1-5; D perhaps matches TRBD1 (6 bases). V was pared by 4 bases and J by 0 bases, with 10 bases between. The CDR3 length is 15 residues. Germline CDR1 LGHNA, CDR2 YNFKEQ. The CDR3 is CASSPTGFSNQPQHF. The CDR3 DNA follows: TGTGCCAGCAGCCCGACAGGTTTTAGCAATCAGCCCCAGCATTTT.

The chain uses TRBV5-4 and TRBJ1-1; no reliable D call. Germline-derived CDR1 and CDR2 are SGHNT and YYREEE (reference sequence). Trimming shortened V by 0 bases and J by 7 bases, and 13 bases separated the two germline ends. The CDR3 consists of 14 residues. The CDR3 bases are TGTGCCAGCAGCTTGGGGGCTAGGGTGGGTGAAGCTTTCTTT. Its protein is CASSLGARVGEAFF. Supplemented by reference TRBV5-4 and TRBJ1-1, the full variable domain reads ETGVTQSPTHLIKTRGQQVTLRCSSQSGHNTVSWYQQALGQGPQFIFQYYREEENGRGNFPPRFSGLQFPNYSSELNVNALELDDSALYLCASSLGARVGEAFFGQGTRLTVV.

This chain joins TRBV12-3 or TRBV12-4 and TRBJ1-1, with a weak D call TRBD1 (6 bases). V lost 7 bases and J lost 4, with 7 bases in between. The CDR3 is 11 amino acids. CDR3 loop: CASKQGTEAFF. For the CDR3, the DNA is TGTGCCAGCAAACAGGGCACTGAAGCTTTCTTT.

The chain joins TRBV28 to TRBJ1-3, with a weak D call TRBD1 (5 bases). Deletions cut 8 bases from V and 0 bases from J, with 14 bases between. The germline V gene encodes CDR1 MDHEN and CDR2 SYDVKM. The CDR3 has 15 residues. In nucleotides, the CDR3 is TGTGCCAGCCGGACACCTCGAGCCTCTGGAAACACCATATATTTT. Its translation: CASRTPRASGNTIYF.

The rearrangement links TRBV30 to TRBJ2-1, with TRBD1 matching 8 bases. The CDR3 is 14 amino acids. V was pared by 3 bases and J by 4 bases, with 5 bases of the junction left unmatched. Germline V gene lookup returns CDR1 GTSNPN and CDR2 SVGIG (reference sequence). The CDR3 DNA reads TGTGCCTGGAGCGGGAGACAGGGGTACAATGAGCAGTTCTTC. Its translation is CAWSGRQGYNEQFF.

This rearrangement joins TRBV11-2 to TRBJ1-5; D gene uncertain. V was trimmed by 1 base and J by 2 bases, leaving 6 bases between them. Germline V CDR1 and CDR2: SGHAT, FQNNGV. This CDR3 region has 14 residues. CDR3 residues: CASSLGPRNQPQHF. The CDR3 region has the DNA TGTGCCAGCAGCTTAGGACCTCGCAATCAGCCCCAGCATTTT.

The V and J genes are TRBV19 and TRBJ1-1; 8 bases align to TRBD1. CDR3 length equals 15 residues. V shed 3 bases, J shed 1 base, and the junction held 4 bases outside the gene matches. The germline CDR1 and CDR2 sequences are LNHDA and SQIVND (reference sequence). The CDR3 is CASSIPGQANTEAFF. The CDR3 nucleotides are TGTGCCAGTAGTATTCCGGGACAGGCGAACACTGAAGCTTTCTTT.

This clone was seen a single time. The chain carries TRBV5-5 and TRBJ1-1; D is unclear. Trimming took off 1 base at V and 1 base at J, with 11 bases between the two ends. Germline V CDR1 and CDR2: SGHKS, YYEKEE (reference sequence). The CDR3 contains 15 residues. CDR3 sequence reads: CASSLYTTSNTEAFF. The DNA of the CDR3 is TGTGCCAGCAGCTTGTATACCACCTCGAACACTGAAGCTTTCTTT. Full variable domain (remainder filled in from reference TRBV5-5 and TRBJ1-1): DAGVTQSPTHLIKTRGQQVTLRCSPISGHKSVSWYQQVLGQGPQFIFQYYEKEERGRGNFPDRFSARQFPNYSSELNVNALLLGDSALYLCASSLYTTSNTEAFFGQGTRLTVV.

The chain carries TRBV24-1 and TRBJ2-6, with a tentative D call TRBD2 (5 bases). The CDR3 has 17 amino acids. CDR1 KGHDR and CDR2 SFDVKD come from the germline V gene. V was trimmed by 5 bases and J by 4 bases, leaving 17 bases between them. CDR3 in DNA: TGTGCCACCAGTGGCCTTGCCCCCGGGGAAGGGGCCAACGTCCTGACTTTC. This translates into CATSGLAPGEGANVLTF.

The rearrangement joins TRBV5-4 to TRBJ2-1; TRBD2 aligns across 12 bases. Germline V lookup: CDR1 SGHNT, CDR2 YYREEE (reference sequence). The ends lost 4 bases at V and 8 bases at J; junction bases unmatched: 7. The CDR3 has 15 residues. The CDR3 loop reads CASSASSGGAYEQFF. CDR3 DNA sequence: TGTGCCAGCAGCGCCTCTAGCGGGGGGGCGTATGAGCAGTTCTTC. Full variable domain (outside the CDR3, taken from reference TRBV5-4 and TRBJ2-1): ETGVTQSPTHLIKTRGQQVTLRCSSQSGHNTVSWYQQALGQGPQFIFQYYREEENGRGNFPPRFSGLQFPNYSSELNVNALELDDSALYLCASSASSGGAYEQFFGPGTRLTVL.